Shown below are 11 T cell receptor beta chains from a single sample sequenced in a study of blood T cell repertoires in COVID-19. Sequenced by immunoSEQ multiplex PCR; TCRdb stores in-frame clones only, minus some. The data contain fewer than 200,000 clones, roughly nine tenths of them singletons. What was sequenced was peripheral blood. These receptors were obtained from a man aged 60 to 69 with acute or convalescent COVID-19.

CDR3 amino acids: CAWSVRANEQFF. The CDR3 coding sequence is TGTGCCTGGAGTGTACGAGCCAATGAGCAGTTCTTC. The chain carries TRBV30 and TRBJ2-1, with D unresolved. CDR1 is GTSNPN, CDR2 SVGIG, per germline (reference sequence). The CDR3 has 12 residues. Deletions cut 0 bases from V and 6 bases from J, with 6 bases between.

The chain couples TRBV30 to TRBJ2-7, with TRBD1 as a possible D gene (5 bases). CDR3 size: 13 residues. CDR1 and CDR2 from the germline V gene are GTSNPN and SVGIG (reference sequence). With 0 bases removed from V and 6 bases from J, the gap between germline ends came to 12 bases. The CDR3 loop reads CAWSVQALTEQYF. Written as DNA, the CDR3 is TGTGCCTGGAGTGTACAGGCCCTAACCGAGCAGTACTTC.

V and J are TRBV3-1 (or the pseudogene TRBV3-2) and TRBJ2-7; 9 nucleotides line up with TRBD2. With 4 bases clipped from V and 3 bases from J, the junction kept 7 bases outside the gene matches. Germline CDR1 reads LGHDT; CDR2 reads YNNKEL (reference sequence). This CDR3 contains 15 residues. The CDR3 bases are TGTGCCAGCAGCCGGGGACTAGCCGGGAGCTACGAGCAGTACTTC. This codes for CASSRGLAGSYEQYF.

The chain joins TRBV20-1 to TRBJ2-7, with D hard to call. Trimming took off 1 base at V and 3 bases at J, with 4 bases between the two ends. In germline, CDR1 is DFQATT, CDR2 SNEGSKA (reference sequence). The CDR3 has 11 residues. The CDR3 region has the DNA TGCAGTGCTAGAGCCGGCTACGAGCAGTACGTC. It specifies CSARAGYEQYV.

The chain uses TRBV11-2 and TRBJ1-1; TRBD1 matches at 8 bases. Germline assignment: CDR1 SGHAT and CDR2 FQNNGV. The length of the CDR3 is 12 residues. V shed 7 bases, J shed 10 bases, and the junction held 8 bases outside the gene matches. The CDR3 DNA reads TGTGCCAGCACCCTGGGAGGACAGGGAGCTTTCTTT. Translating it yields CASTLGGQGAFF.

The chain joins TRBV11-2 to TRBJ1-2; D is perhaps TRBD1 (5 bases). This CDR3 comprises 14 residues. Trimming cost V 5 bases and J 4 bases, with 14 bases left between them. The germline V gene encodes CDR1 SGHAT and CDR2 FQNNGV. CDR3 DNA sequence: TGTGCCAGCAGCCCAAGGGGCCCGACCTATGGCTACACCTTC. Translated: CASSPRGPTYGYTF.

This clone was seen a single time. The chain has TRBV4-1 and TRBJ2-1; D perhaps matches TRBD2 (6 bases). Trimming cost V 4 bases and J 8 bases, with 12 bases left between them. The germline V gene encodes CDR1 MGHRA and CDR2 YSYEKL. There are 13 residues in the CDR3. DNA of the CDR3: TGCGCCAGCAGCCCTCAGGGAGGCGATGAGCAGTTCTTC. It specifies CASSPQGGDEQFF.

V is TRBV18 and J is TRBJ1-1, with TRBD1 matching 8 bases. V lost 6 bases, J lost 8 bases, and 8 bases stayed unmatched. The germline CDR1 and CDR2 sequences are KGHSH and LQKENI. The CDR3 is made up of 13 amino acids. CDR3 loop: CASSRTGTQEAFF. CDR3 nucleotide sequence: TGTGCCAGCTCCCGGACAGGGACCCAAGAAGCTTTCTTT.

This chain joins TRBV7-6 and TRBJ2-2; D not certain. The germline V gene has CDR1 SGHVS and CDR2 FNYEAQ. Trimming left V 1 base short and J 5 bases short, with 5 bases between. The CDR3 spans 13 residues. The CDR3 DNA follows: TGTGCCAGCAGCTTAGACGGGACCGGGGAGCTGTTTTTT. Its translation is CASSLDGTGELFF.

The J gene is TRBJ1-1, the V gene TRBV30; the D is unclear. The germline V gene encodes CDR1 GTSNPN and CDR2 SVGIG (reference sequence). This CDR3 contains 12 residues. Trimming took off 0 bases at V and 5 bases at J, with 7 bases between the two ends. In DNA, the CDR3 is TGTGCCTGGAGTGTACAAAAGACTGAAGCTTTCTTT. Protein sequence: CAWSVQKTEAFF.

The J gene is TRBJ2-7, the V gene TRBV6-2 or TRBV6-3, with 10 bases matching TRBD2. Germline CDR1 is MNHEY and CDR2 is SVGEGT. The V segment lost 0 bases and the J segment 4 bases; nucleotides outside the gene matches: 15. CDR3 length equals 19 residues. CDR3 nucleotides: TGTGCCAGCAGTTACTCGCCGGGGCTCAGCGGGAGGGATGCGTACGAGCAGTACTTC. Protein: CASSYSPGLSGRDAYEQYF.